The 21 T cell receptor beta chains in this list originate from one sample, sequenced in a study of identical twins. TCRdb called the 5' RACE reads again in MiXCR, with one record for every CDR3 protein. The sample holds 350,000 to 400,000 distinct CDR3 sequences, around 9.7% seen once. The sequencing input was naive T cells sorted from blood. The receptors here all came from a woman between 50 and 59 years old in good health.

Many counts were recorded for this clonotype. This chain uses TRBV20-1 with TRBJ1-2, with D unresolved. V lost 1 base, J lost 1 base, and 7 bases lay in between. Germline V lookup: CDR1 DFQATT, CDR2 SNEGSKA (reference sequence). The CDR3 loop spans 13 amino acids. The CDR3 protein is CSARAGVNYGYTF. DNA of the CDR3: TGCAGTGCTAGAGCTGGGGTTAACTATGGCTACACCTTC.

This clonotype was picked up a small number of times. The chain has TRBV7-8 and TRBJ2-1; D unresolved. In germline, CDR1 is SGHVS, CDR2 FQNEAQ. The germline V and J ends were trimmed by 3 bases and 2 bases, with 2 bases remaining between them. The CDR3 is 12 residues long. CDR3 residues: CASSFAYNEQFF. The CDR3 nucleotides read TGTGCCAGCAGCTTCGCCTACAATGAGCAGTTCTTC. The full variable domain, rest sourced from reference TRBV7-8 and TRBJ2-1, is GAGVSQSPRYKVAKRGQDVALRCDPISGHVSLFWYQQALGQGPEFLTYFQNEAQLDKSGLPSDRFFAERPEGSVSTLKIQRTQQEDSAVYLCASSFAYNEQFFGPGTRLTVL.

This clonotype was detected many times. V and J are TRBV28 and TRBJ2-1, with D maybe TRBD2 (6 bases). Germline V gene data show CDR1 as MDHEN and CDR2 as SYDVKM. Trimming took off 10 bases at V and 0 bases at J, with 22 bases between the two ends. This CDR3 region has 17 residues. CDR3 sequence reads: CATTPAGTEDSYNEQFF. In DNA, the CDR3 is TGTGCCACAACCCCTGCGGGAACAGAGGACTCCTACAATGAGCAGTTCTTC.

This clonotype has only a few counts. CDR3 region: CASSLMGQETQYF. CDR3 nucleotide sequence: TGCGCCAGCAGCTTAATGGGGCAAGAGACCCAGTACTTC. This chain joins TRBV5-1 and TRBJ2-5; no definite D call. The V gene lost 2 bases and the J gene lost 2 bases, with 7 bases spanning the gap. This CDR3 spans 13 amino acids. Germline CDR1 and CDR2: SGHRS and YFSETQ.

This clonotype was detected only a few times. The V gene is TRBV19, the J gene TRBJ1-1; 7 bases match TRBD1. Germline values: CDR1 LNHDA, CDR2 SQIVND (reference sequence). Trimming removed 5 bases from V and 11 bases from J; junction bases left unmatched: 8. This CDR3 has 12 amino acids. CDR3 loop: CASSQGGPSAFF. CDR3 nucleotides: TGTGCCAGTAGTCAGGGGGGGCCCTCTGCTTTCTTT.

The chain uses TRBV12-3 or TRBV12-4 and TRBJ2-7; D remains ambiguous. Between the trimmed V and J ends, which lost 6 bases and 2 bases, there was a span of 8 bases. The CDR3 loop spans 12 amino acids. The CDR3 bases are TGTGCCAGCAGCCCGGCAGCCTACGAGCAGTACTTC. This encodes CASSPAAYEQYF.

The V and J genes are TRBV5-1 and TRBJ2-6; D is unresolved. V was pared by 4 bases and J by 0 bases, with 14 bases between. This CDR3 is 17 amino acids long. Germline CDR1 and CDR2: SGHRS and YFSETQ. The CDR3 DNA follows: TGCGCCAGCAGCCCGGACGTCGCCCCCTCTGGGGCCAACGTCCTGACTTTC. Translation gives CASSPDVAPSGANVLTF.

The chain couples TRBV21-1 to TRBJ2-7; the D call of TRBD2 is as the table states it, not checked on the DNA. TRBV21-1 is a known pseudogene. The CDR3 runs 12 residues. CDR3 DNA: TGTGCCAGCGGCGGGAGTGTCCACGAGCAGTACTTC. As protein: CASGGSVHEQYF.

CDR3 DNA sequence: TGTGCCAGCAGCTTAGATCGCACTAGCGGGAGAGTGGGCGGGGAGCTGTTTTTT. Translated: CASSLDRTSGRVGGELFF. V gene TRBV7-2 combines with J gene TRBJ2-2; 11 nucleotides line up with TRBD2. Germline V CDR1 and CDR2: SGHTA, FQGNSA. The CDR3 consists of 18 residues. V lost 1 base, J lost 7 bases, and 11 bases stayed unmatched.

This clonotype was found a few times. V usage is TRBV20-1 and J usage is TRBJ2-1, with 11 bases aligning to TRBD2. This CDR3 has 15 amino acids. V lost 3 bases, J lost 4 bases, and 5 bases stayed unmatched. The germline CDR1 and CDR2 sequences are DFQATT and SNEGSKA (reference sequence). This CDR3 is CSASPGTSGYNEQFF. As DNA, the CDR3 is TGCAGTGCTAGCCCCGGGACTAGCGGTTACAATGAGCAGTTCTTC.

V usage is TRBV11-3 and J usage is TRBJ2-5, with D tentatively TRBD1 (7 bases). The CDR3 has 12 residues. The V end was cut by 5 bases, the J end by 5 bases, with 9 bases between. Germline CDR1 and CDR2: SGHNT and YENEEA. CDR3 coding DNA: TGTGCCAGCAGCGCAGGGGGGGAGACCCAGTACTTC. This sequence encodes CASSAGGETQYF. The whole variable domain, filled in from reference TRBV11-3 and TRBJ2-5, reads EAGVVQSPRYKIIEKKQPVAFWCNPISGHNTLYWYLQNLGQGPELLIRYENEEAVDDSQLPKDRFSAERLKGVDSTLKIQPAELGDSAVYLCASSAGGETQYFGPGTRLLVL.

This clonotype was observed a few times. V gene TRBV19 combines with J gene TRBJ1-6, with no clear D. The V end was cut by 5 bases, the J end by 8 bases, with 13 bases between. Germline loops: CDR1 LNHDA, CDR2 SQIVND (reference sequence). The CDR3 has 14 amino acids. The CDR3 DNA follows: TGTGCCAGTAGTCGTCATCAACCACATTCACCCCTCCACTTT. Translating it yields CASSRHQPHSPLHF.

This clonotype was recorded many times. This chain uses TRBV10-3 with TRBJ2-7, with D perhaps matching TRBD1 (5 bases). CDR1 is ENHRY and CDR2 is SYGVKD in the germline V gene. The CDR3 consists of 13 residues. The CDR3 DNA follows: TGTGCCATCAGTGAGGGGCAGGGAAACCCCTTGTGGGTC. Protein product: CAISEGQGNPLWV.

The chain employs TRBV13 and TRBJ2-1; D perhaps matches TRBD2 (5 bases). The CDR3 extends over 16 amino acids. Germline assignment: CDR1 PRHDT and CDR2 FYEKMQ (reference sequence). V dropped 1 base and J dropped 5 bases, with 15 bases sitting between them. Written as DNA, the CDR3 is TGTGCCAGCAGCTTAGTTGGCGGGCAAAGGAACAATGAGCAGTTCTTC. It encodes CASSLVGGQRNNEQFF.

This clonotype was counted at least ten times. The chain combines TRBV2 with TRBJ2-5; D remains ambiguous. The V gene lost 5 bases and the J gene lost 5 bases, with 9 bases spanning the gap. CDR3 length: 12 amino acids. Germline V lookup: CDR1 SNHLY, CDR2 FYNNEI. CDR3 sequence (DNA): TGTGCCAGCAGTTCCCCCAGGGAGACCCAGTACTTC. Protein product: CASSSPRETQYF.

This clonotype has more than one count but fewer than ten. The chain is built from TRBV20-1 and TRBJ2-5, with a tentative D call TRBD2 (7 bases). V gave up 7 bases and J gave up 1 base, with 22 bases separating them. The CDR3 covers 16 residues. The germline CDR1 and CDR2 sequences are DFQATT and SNEGSKA (reference sequence). In DNA, the CDR3 is TGCAGTGGTCAGATGGTGGGGGGAGGGGGCCAAGAGACCCAGTACTTC. This translates into CSGQMVGGGGQETQYF.

This clonotype was detected a few times. The V gene is TRBV12-3 or TRBV12-4, the J gene TRBJ2-2; 7 bases are shared with TRBD1. The CDR3 totals 12 residues. The ends lost 6 bases at V and 9 bases at J; junction bases unmatched: 4. CDR3 bases: TGTGCCAGCAGGAACAGGGGCTGGGAGCTGTTTTTT. This gives the protein CASRNRGWELFF.

This clonotype was counted at least ten times. This chain uses TRBV5-1 with TRBJ1-2, with D hard to call. V shed 5 bases and J shed 4 bases, with 15 bases lying between them. The CDR3 has 14 residues. Looked up from germline, CDR1 is SGHRS and CDR2 is YFSETQ. The CDR3 reads CASRTSPVIYGYTF. The CDR3 DNA reads TGCGCCAGCAGAACGAGTCCGGTAATCTATGGCTACACCTTC.

This clonotype has a handful of counts. This chain connects TRBV20-1 to TRBJ2-3; 9 positions agree with TRBD1. The V segment lost 6 bases and the J segment 3 bases; nucleotides outside the gene matches: 13. CDR3 size: 16 residues. Germline CDR1 reads DFQATT; CDR2 reads SNEGSKA (reference sequence). CDR3 sequence reads: CSATIPGTGLTDTQYF. The CDR3 coding sequence is TGCAGTGCAACAATTCCGGGGACAGGGCTTACAGATACGCAGTATTTT.

This clonotype was recorded many times. The rearrangement uses TRBV14 and TRBJ1-2; TRBD1 might be the D (6 bases). Trimming cost V 2 bases and J 7 bases, with 23 bases left between them. CDR1 SGHDN and CDR2 FVKESK come from the germline V gene. This CDR3 is 17 amino acids long. The CDR3 spells CASSQTVDRMISRGYTF. DNA of the CDR3: TGTGCCAGCAGCCAAACCGTGGACAGAATGATTTCGCGTGGCTACACCTTC.

The genes are TRBV7-9 and TRBJ2-1; D remains unclear. Trimming removed 6 bases at V and 7 bases at J, with 13 bases between. Germline loops: CDR1 SEHNR, CDR2 FQNEAQ (reference sequence). The length of the CDR3 is 13 residues. The CDR3 spells CASSHPTRNEQFF. The CDR3 region has the DNA TGTGCCAGCAGTCACCCGACTCGTAATGAGCAGTTCTTC.